Shown below are 17 T cell receptor beta chains from a single sample sequenced in a study of fetal regulatory T cell absence and autoimmunity. Using immunoSEQ multiplex PCR, the repertoire was profiled, and TCRdb retains in-frame clones only, with some absent. The sample yields more than 90,000 clones, roughly 78% seen once. The sample comprised pancreas tissue. The receptors were gathered from a male donor with IPEX syndrome.

The chain links TRBV7-2 to TRBJ2-3; tentatively, D is TRBD2 (6 bases). V was pared by 1 base and J by 0 bases, with 11 bases between. The CDR3 totals 16 residues. Per germline, CDR1 SGHTA and CDR2 FQGNSA. CDR3 bases: TGTGCCAGCAGCTTAGTTCTGACTAGAAGCACAGATACGCAGTATTTT. Protein product: CASSLVLTRSTDTQYF.

The chain uses TRBV2 and TRBJ2-7; TRBD1 matches 8 bases. The CDR3 totals 13 residues. Germline assignment: CDR1 SNHLY and CDR2 FYNNEI. After removal of 5 bases from V and 4 bases from J, the junction contained 4 bases not matched to a gene. This CDR3 is CASSPGTGYEQYF. The CDR3 DNA is TGTGCCAGCAGTCCCGGGACAGGTTACGAGCAGTACTTC.

The chain carries TRBV6-5 and TRBJ1-1, with TRBD1 matching over 9 bases. The trim removed 6 bases at V and 4 bases at J, leaving 3 bases unmatched. Germline V CDR1 and CDR2: MNHEY, SVGAGI. The CDR3 sequence is 13 residues long. CDR3 bases: TGTGCCAGCAGACTGACAGGGGGCACTGAAGCTTTCTTT. This codes for CASRLTGGTEAFF.

The gene calls are TRBV27 and TRBJ2-1; the match to TRBD2 covers 14 bases. Trimming removed 5 bases from V and 10 bases from J; junction bases left unmatched: 4. Germline V gene sequence: CDR1 MNHEY, CDR2 SMNVEV (reference sequence). There are 14 residues in the CDR3. The CDR3, as DNA: TGTGCCAGCAGTAGGGGACTAGCGGGAGAGGAGCAGTTCTTC. Protein sequence: CASSRGLAGEEQFF.

Only a few counts were recorded for this clone. The chain carries TRBV7-2 and TRBJ2-5; 13 bases align to TRBD2. V shed 3 bases and J 2 bases; nucleotides not matched to a gene: 3. The CDR3 length is 16 residues. Germline CDR1 is SGHTA and CDR2 is FQGNSA. The CDR3 protein is CASSFLLAGGQETQYF. The CDR3 DNA follows: TGTGCCAGCAGCTTTTTACTAGCGGGGGGGCAAGAGACCCAGTACTTC.

The gene calls are TRBV6-5 and TRBJ2-7, with a possible D match to TRBD2 (5 bases). Germline V gene lookup returns CDR1 MNHEY and CDR2 SVGAGI. Trimming pared 0 bases from V and 2 bases from J, leaving 5 bases between. The CDR3 runs to 13 residues. The CDR3 region has the DNA TGTGCCAGCAGTTACTCTAGCGCCTACGAGCAGTACTTC. It is translated as CASSYSSAYEQYF.

The genes are TRBV6-5 and TRBJ2-3; TRBD1 is a possible D gene (5 bases). Looked up from germline, CDR1 is MNHEY and CDR2 is SVGAGI. CDR3 length: 15 residues. The V and J ends lost 1 base and 2 bases respectively, with 10 bases between them. CDR3 in amino acids: CASSYLQGATDTQYF. The CDR3, as DNA: TGTGCCAGCAGTTACTTACAAGGGGCCACAGATACGCAGTATTTT.

As concerns this clone: The junction departs from the called germline gene at one end, perhaps through a read error. The chain carries TRBV25-1 and TRBJ2-2, with TRBD1 matching 8 bases. This CDR3 has 15 residues. From germline, CDR1 is MGHDK and CDR2 SYGVNS. The CDR3 nucleotides are TGTGCCAGCAGTCGGACAGGGCGGAACCCCGGGGAGCTGTTTTTT. Translated: CASSRTGRNPGELFF.

This sequence joins TRBV5-1 and TRBJ2-4, with 7 nucleotides matching TRBD1. Germline V gene sequence: CDR1 SGHRS, CDR2 YFSETQ. Trimming at V came to 7 bases and at J to 0 bases, leaving 10 bases not matched to a gene. CDR3 length equals 16 residues. CDR3 nucleotides: TGCGCCAGCCGTTCCACCAGGGGGAGAGCCAAAAACATTCAGTACTTC. Its translation is CASRSTRGRAKNIQYF.

V gene TRBV30 combines with J gene TRBJ1-1; the D gene is possibly TRBD1 (5 bases). With 4 bases removed from V and 5 bases from J, the gap between germline ends came to 11 bases. The germline V gene has CDR1 GTSNPN and CDR2 SVGIG (reference sequence). This CDR3 is built from 12 residues. The chain's CDR3 is CAWNPGRTEAFF. The CDR3 nucleotides are TGTGCCTGGAATCCAGGGAGGACTGAAGCTTTCTTT.

This clone was counted only a few times. V is TRBV19 and J is TRBJ1-5; D gene uncertain. Per the germline V gene, CDR1 is LNHDA and CDR2 is SQIVND (reference sequence). Trimming left V 6 bases short and J 1 base short, with 7 bases between. This CDR3 comprises 13 residues. The CDR3 nucleotides are TGTGCCAGTAGCTCCGCAAGCAATCAGCCCCAGCATTTT. Translation gives CASSSASNQPQHF.

The V gene is TRBV5-6, the J gene TRBJ1-1, with 7 bases fitting TRBD1. The CDR3 has 14 residues. Germline V gives CDR1 SGHDT, CDR2 YYEEEE. Trimming cost V 4 bases and J 1 base; bases outside gene matches: 4. The CDR3 DNA follows: TGTGCCAGCAGCCCCGGGACAGAGAACACTGAAGCTTTCTTT. Protein sequence: CASSPGTENTEAFF.

This clone has a handful of counts. This chain connects TRBV29-1 to TRBJ1-4; 8 nucleotides agree with TRBD1. Trimming removed 6 bases from V and 7 bases from J; junction bases left unmatched: 7. In germline, CDR1 is SQVTM, CDR2 ANQGSEA. The CDR3 totals 13 residues. In nucleotides, the CDR3 is TGCAGCGTAGTGGACAGGGTGGGTGAAAAACTGTTTTTT. Translation: CSVVDRVGEKLFF.

V and J are TRBV9 and TRBJ2-7; D may correspond to TRBD1 or TRBD2 (5 bases each). The germline CDR1 and CDR2 sequences are SGDLS and YYNGEE. V lost 0 bases to trimming and J lost 0 bases, with 7 bases between them. This CDR3 comprises 14 residues. In nucleotides, the CDR3 is TGTGCCAGCAGCGTAGCCGGGACCTCCTACGAGCAGTACTTC. This translates into CASSVAGTSYEQYF.

This sequence joins TRBV29-1 and TRBJ2-3; 9 bases are a match to TRBD1. With 7 bases clipped from V and 0 bases from J, the junction kept 5 bases outside the gene matches. CDR3 length equals 14 residues. CDR1 is SQVTM, CDR2 ANQGSEA, per germline. CDR3: CSGTTGGSTDTQYF. The CDR3 DNA is TGCAGCGGAACGACAGGGGGGAGCACAGATACGCAGTATTTT.

The chain recombines TRBV23-1 with TRBJ2-1; D not certain. TRBV23-1 is an open reading frame whose function is uncertain. The CDR3 has 11 amino acids. Trimming cost V 2 bases and J 7 bases, with 3 bases left between them. The DNA for the CDR3 is TGCGCCAGCAGTCAAGGGAATGAGCAGTTCTTC. This codes for CASSQGNEQFF.

The rearrangement uses TRBV29-1 and TRBJ2-7; the match to TRBD1 covers 7 bases. Trimming cost V 6 bases and J 9 bases; bases outside gene matches: 14. There are 13 residues in the CDR3. CDR1 and CDR2 from the germline V gene are SQVTM and ANQGSEA. The chain's CDR3 is CSVTGAGGWAQYF. The CDR3 region has the DNA TGCAGCGTCACAGGGGCTGGAGGCTGGGCGCAGTACTTC.